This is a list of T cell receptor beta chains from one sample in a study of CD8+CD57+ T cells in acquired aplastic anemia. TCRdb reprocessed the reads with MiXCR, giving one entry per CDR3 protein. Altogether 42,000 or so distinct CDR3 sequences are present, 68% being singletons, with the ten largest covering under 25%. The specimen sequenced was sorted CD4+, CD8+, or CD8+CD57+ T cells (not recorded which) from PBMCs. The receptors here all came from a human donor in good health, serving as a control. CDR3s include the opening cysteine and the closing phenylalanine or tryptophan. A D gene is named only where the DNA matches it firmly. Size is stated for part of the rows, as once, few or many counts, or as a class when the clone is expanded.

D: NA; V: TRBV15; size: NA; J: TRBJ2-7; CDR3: CATSREALEPYEQYF; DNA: TGTGCCACCAGCAGAGAGGCACTGGAACCCTACGAGCAGTACTTC
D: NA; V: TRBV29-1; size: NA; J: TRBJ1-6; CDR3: CSVRVVGGNSPLHF; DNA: TGCAGCGTGCGGGTAGTGGGAGGCAATTCACCCCTCCACTTT
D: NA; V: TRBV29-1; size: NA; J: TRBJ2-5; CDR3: CSVGTAPETQYF; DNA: TGCAGCGTTGGGACAGCCCCAGAGACCCAGTACTTC
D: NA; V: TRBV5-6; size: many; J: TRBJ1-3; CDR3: CASSWGTAPGNTIYF; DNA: TGTGCCAGCAGCTGGGGGACGGCCCCTGGAAACACCATATATTTT
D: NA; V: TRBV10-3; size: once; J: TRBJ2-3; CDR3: CAISESSDTQYF; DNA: TGTGCCATCAGTGAGTCGTCAGATACGCAGTATTTT
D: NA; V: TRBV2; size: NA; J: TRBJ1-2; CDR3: CASSALSDRYVYGYTF; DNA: TGTGCCAGCAGTGCCCTCTCTGACAGGTATGTCTATGGCTACACCTTC
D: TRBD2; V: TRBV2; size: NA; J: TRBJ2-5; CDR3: CASSSSGGFQETQYF; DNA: TGTGCCAGCAGTTCGAGCGGGGGATTCCAAGAGACCCAGTACTTC
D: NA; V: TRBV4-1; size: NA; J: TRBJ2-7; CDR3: CASSQLVAYEQYF; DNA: TGCGCCAGCAGCCAGTTAGTAGCCTACGAGCAGTACTTC
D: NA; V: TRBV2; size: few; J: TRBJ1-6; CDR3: CASNRASSYNSPLHF; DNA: TGTGCCAGCAACAGGGCGAGCTCCTATAATTCACCCCTCCACTTT
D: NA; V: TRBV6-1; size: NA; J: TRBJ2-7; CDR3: CASSPPNFVSVVHEQYF; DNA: TGTGCCAGCAGCCCCCCCAATTTTGTTTCAGTCGTCCACGAGCAGTACTTC
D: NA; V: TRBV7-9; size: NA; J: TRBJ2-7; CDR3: CASRGRAYEQYF; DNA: TGTGCCAGCCGAGGCAGGGCCTACGAGCAGTACTTC
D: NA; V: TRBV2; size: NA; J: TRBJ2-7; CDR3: CASSFGREAYEQYF; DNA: TGTGCCAGCAGTTTCGGACGGGAAGCCTACGAGCAGTACTTC
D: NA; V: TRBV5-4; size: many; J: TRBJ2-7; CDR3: CASSLRQIPYEQYF; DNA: TGTGCCAGCAGCTTGAGGCAGATACCCTACGAGCAGTACTTC
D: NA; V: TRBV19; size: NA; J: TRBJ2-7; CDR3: CASKKGGDYEQYF; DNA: TGTGCCAGTAAAAAGGGCGGCGATTACGAGCAGTACTTC
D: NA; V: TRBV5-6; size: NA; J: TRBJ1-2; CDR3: CASKYSNYGYTF; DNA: TGTGCCAGCAAATACAGTAACTATGGCTACACCTTC
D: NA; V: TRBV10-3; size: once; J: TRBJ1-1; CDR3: CATSPVWDTEAFF; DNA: TGTGCCACCAGTCCCGTCTGGGACACTGAAGCTTTCTTT
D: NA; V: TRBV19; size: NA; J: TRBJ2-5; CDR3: CASAQADDVETQYF; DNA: TGTGCCAGTGCTCAGGCAGACGATGTGGAGACCCAGTACTTC
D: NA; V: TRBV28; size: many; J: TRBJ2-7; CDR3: CASSLFSGSHEQYF; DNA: TGTGCCAGCAGTTTATTCTCAGGGTCCCACGAGCAGTACTTC
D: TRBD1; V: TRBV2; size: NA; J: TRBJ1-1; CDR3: CASDREGPMNTEAFF; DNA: TGTGCCAGCGACAGGGAAGGGCCCATGAACACTGAAGCTTTCTTT
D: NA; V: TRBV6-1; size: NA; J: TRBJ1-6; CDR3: CASDSSYNSPLHF; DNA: TGTGCCAGTGACAGCTCCTATAATTCACCCCTCCACTTT
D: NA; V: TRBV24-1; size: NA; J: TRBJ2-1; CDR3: CATSDFEGSSYNEQFF; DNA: TGTGCCACCAGTGATTTCGAGGGCAGCTCCTACAATGAGCAGTTCTTC
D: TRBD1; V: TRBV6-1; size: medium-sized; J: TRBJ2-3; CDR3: CASSPNRDRGTDTQYF; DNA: TGTGCCAGCAGTCCAAACCGGGACAGGGGCACAGATACGCAGTATTTT
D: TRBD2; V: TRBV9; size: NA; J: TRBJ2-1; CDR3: CASSGGTSGSYNEQFF; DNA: TGTGCCAGCAGCGGCGGGACTAGCGGCTCCTACAATGAGCAGTTCTTC
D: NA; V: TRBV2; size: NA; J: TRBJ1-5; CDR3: CASSQLYSNQPQHF; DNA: TGTGCCAGCAGTCAGCTTTATAGCAATCAGCCCCAGCATTTT
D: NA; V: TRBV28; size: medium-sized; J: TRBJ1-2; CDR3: CASSLFPLGSYTF; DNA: TGTGCCAGCAGTTTATTCCCCCTGGGGAGCTACACCTTC
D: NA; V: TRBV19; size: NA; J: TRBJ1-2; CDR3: CASLRPGSVYGYTF; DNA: TGTGCCAGTCTCCGTCCGGGCAGTGTCTATGGCTACACCTTC
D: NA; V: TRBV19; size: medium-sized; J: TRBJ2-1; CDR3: CASSIGQYNEQFF; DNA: TGTGCCAGTAGTATAGGACAGTACAATGAGCAGTTCTTC
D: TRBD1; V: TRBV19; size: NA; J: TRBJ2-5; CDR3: CASSTGTDQETQYF; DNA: TGTGCCAGTAGTACCGGGACAGACCAAGAGACCCAGTACTTC